The clone carrying this T cell receptor beta chain was found once. The antigen remains undetermined. TCRdb keeps only in-frame clones here, not all; method: immunoSEQ multiplex PCR. The sample consists of about 26,000 clones, roughly 80% of them appearing once. The data were taken from a study of graft-versus-host responses after intestinal transplantation. Study-level background: Every one of the recipients received anti-thymocyte globulin induction and afterwards took tacrolimus and steroids for about 3 years.

Regarding the study as a whole: Present in recipient marrow, GvH clones included some that appeared first in ileum or blood. After transplant, early declines in HvG clones were associated with peak levels of circulating GvH clones.

V lost 4 bases, J lost 0 bases, and 19 bases lay in between. The CDR3 has 18 residues. Germline loops: CDR1 LNHNV, CDR2 YYDKDF (reference sequence). This rearrangement joins TRBV15 to TRBJ2-1; tentative D call: TRBD1 (5 bases). Sequencing used unstimulated CD4+ T cells sorted from spleen or lymph node cells, obtained before intestinal transplant. The TCR was taken from a human donor who received an intestinal transplant. CDR3 nucleotides: TGTGCCACCAGCATCCTCAGGGCAGGGTTAAGCTCCTACAATGAGCAGTTCTTC. This sequence encodes CATSILRAGLSSYNEQFF.